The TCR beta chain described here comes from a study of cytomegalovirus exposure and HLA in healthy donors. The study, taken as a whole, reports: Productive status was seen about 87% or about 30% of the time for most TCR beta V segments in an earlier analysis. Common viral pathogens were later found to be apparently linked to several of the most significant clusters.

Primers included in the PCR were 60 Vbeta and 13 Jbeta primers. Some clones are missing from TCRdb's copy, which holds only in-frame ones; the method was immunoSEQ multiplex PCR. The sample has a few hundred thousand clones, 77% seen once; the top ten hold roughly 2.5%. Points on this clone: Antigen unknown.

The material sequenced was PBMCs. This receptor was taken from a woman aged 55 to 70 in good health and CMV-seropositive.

For the CDR3, the DNA is TGTGCCAGCATCGTAGCCGGGGAATCCTACAATGAGCAGTTCTTC. Protein sequence: CASIVAGESYNEQFF. V and J are TRBV7-9 and TRBJ2-1; D may be TRBD2 (5 bases). Trimming stripped 7 bases from V and 1 base from J, with 14 bases between. This CDR3 region has 15 residues. Germline V gene lookup returns CDR1 SEHNR and CDR2 FQNEAQ (reference sequence). The full variable domain, in which reference TRBV7-9 and TRBJ2-1 provide the parts outside the CDR3, is DTGVSQNPRHKITKRGQNVTFRCDPISEHNRLYWYRQTLGQGPEFLTYFQNEAQLEKSRLLSDRFSAERPKGSFSTLEIQRTEQGDSAMYLCASIVAGESYNEQFFGPGTRLTVL.